A single sample is the source of the 8 T cell receptor beta chains below, sequenced in a study of blood T cell repertoires in COVID-19. Here immunoSEQ multiplex PCR was the method, and the copy in TCRdb shows in-frame clones only, minus some. The data contain 200,000 or so clones, 79% of them singletons. The sequenced sample was peripheral blood. Receptors were obtained from a man aged 60 to 75 with active or convalescent COVID-19.

This clone was picked up one time. This sequence joins TRBV2 and TRBJ2-3; 7 nucleotides line up with TRBD1. Germline CDR1 reads SNHLY; CDR2 reads FYNNEI. The CDR3 has 14 amino acids. J lost 0 bases, V lost 7 bases, and 4 bases had no gene match. In DNA, the CDR3 is TGTGCCAGCAATCGGGGACAGAGCACAGATACGCAGTATTTT. Amino acids: CASNRGQSTDTQYF.

The chain uses TRBV12-3 or TRBV12-4 and TRBJ2-3; D ambiguous. The CDR3 totals 12 residues. V lost 6 bases, J lost 4 bases, and 8 bases lay in between. The DNA for the CDR3 is TGTGCCAGCAGCGCTACCCCAGATACGCAGTATTTT. Translated: CASSATPDTQYF.

The rearrangement joins TRBV7-8 to TRBJ2-2; weak D call: TRBD2 (5 bases). V lost 5 bases and J lost 4, with 17 bases in between. Looked up from germline, CDR1 is SGHVS and CDR2 is FQNEAQ. This CDR3 contains 16 residues. The DNA for the CDR3 is TGTGCCAGCAGCCCAACCCTGAGGGTTGGCACCGGGGAGCTGTTTTTT. Its protein product is CASSPTLRVGTGELFF. The whole variable domain, filled in from reference TRBV7-8 and TRBJ2-2, reads GAGVSQSPRYKVAKRGQDVALRCDPISGHVSLFWYQQALGQGPEFLTYFQNEAQLDKSGLPSDRFFAERPEGSVSTLKIQRTQQEDSAVYLCASSPTLRVGTGELFFGEGSRLTVL.

This rearrangement joins TRBV29-1 to TRBJ2-1; D is unresolved. V lost 7 bases and J lost 8, with 9 bases in between. This CDR3 contains 10 residues. Looked up from germline, CDR1 is SQVTM and CDR2 is ANQGSEA. The CDR3 loop is CSATAYEQFF. CDR3 nucleotides: TGCAGCGCAACAGCCTATGAGCAGTTCTTC.

This chain joins TRBV10-3 and TRBJ2-2; 9 nucleotides agree with TRBD2. This CDR3 region has 16 residues. Per germline, CDR1 ENHRY and CDR2 SYGVKD. The V gene end was trimmed by 7 bases and the J gene end by 5 bases; junction bases not matched to a gene: 11. In DNA, the CDR3 is TGTGCCATCACCGACCGGCGGGAGGGTGGAACCGGGGAGCTGTTTTTT. This encodes CAITDRREGGTGELFF.

The rearrangement links TRBV6-2 or TRBV6-3 to TRBJ1-1; tentative D call: TRBD1 (6 bases). Deletions cut 2 bases from V and 6 bases from J, with 22 bases between. This CDR3 region has 17 residues. Germline V lookup: CDR1 MNHEY, CDR2 SVGEGT. The CDR3 DNA follows: TGTGCCAGCAGTTACCCACCGACAGGAGCTTTGTTGGCTGAAGCTTTCTTT. This translates into CASSYPPTGALLAEAFF.

The rearrangement uses TRBV9 and TRBJ2-7; D possibly corresponds to TRBD2 (5 bases). Trimming stripped 4 bases from V and 4 bases from J, with 12 bases between. Per germline, CDR1 SGDLS and CDR2 YYNGEE. This CDR3 contains 13 residues. The CDR3 DNA is TGTGCCAGCAGCCCAGCAGGAGGTTACGAGCAGTACTTC. Its translation is CASSPAGGYEQYF. The whole variable domain, filled in from reference TRBV9 and TRBJ2-7, reads DSGVTQTPKHLITATGQRVTLRCSPRSGDLSVYWYQQSLDQGLQFLIQYYNGEERAKGNILERFSAQQFPDLHSELNLSSLELGDSALYFCASSPAGGYEQYFGPGTRLTVT.

This clone has just a few counts. The chain combines TRBV4-1 with TRBJ2-1; D might be TRBD2 (5 bases). Trimming removed 0 bases at V and 2 bases at J, with 11 bases between. Germline CDR1 and CDR2: MGHRA and YSYEKL. CDR3 length equals 16 residues. CDR3 nucleotide sequence: TGCGCCAGCAGCCAAGAGAGTGGACTTACCTACAATGAGCAGTTCTTC. This sequence encodes CASSQESGLTYNEQFF.